Here is one T cell receptor (beta chain) with its context. Its antigen is currently unknown. Data came from immunoSEQ multiplex PCR; TCRdb stores just in-frame clones and leaves some out. The table has about 190,000 clones, roughly 86% seen once. Trimming took off 5 bases at V and 6 bases at J, with 16 bases between the two ends. The CDR3 consists of 14 residues. Germline CDR1 is SGHVS and CDR2 is FQNEAQ. An approximately 130-subject validation cohort, separate from the approximately 670-subject first cohort, supplied the donors. The sample originates from a study of cytomegalovirus exposure and HLA in healthy donors. Findings and caveats of the study: Many donors shared some public TCRs, even though most TCR sequences were rare. In vitro confirmation showed three CMV-associated chains to be CMV antigen specific. Reports showed the classifier diagnosing cytomegalovirus status with high specificity and sensitivity.

The sample comprised PBMCs. This receptor was identified in a woman aged 18-29 years in good health and CMV-seronegative. The rearrangement links TRBV7-8 to TRBJ1-2; D not certain. In DNA, the CDR3 is TGTGCCAGCAGCCATGATCAAGCGACGAATGGCTACACCTTC. Protein: CASSHDQATNGYTF.